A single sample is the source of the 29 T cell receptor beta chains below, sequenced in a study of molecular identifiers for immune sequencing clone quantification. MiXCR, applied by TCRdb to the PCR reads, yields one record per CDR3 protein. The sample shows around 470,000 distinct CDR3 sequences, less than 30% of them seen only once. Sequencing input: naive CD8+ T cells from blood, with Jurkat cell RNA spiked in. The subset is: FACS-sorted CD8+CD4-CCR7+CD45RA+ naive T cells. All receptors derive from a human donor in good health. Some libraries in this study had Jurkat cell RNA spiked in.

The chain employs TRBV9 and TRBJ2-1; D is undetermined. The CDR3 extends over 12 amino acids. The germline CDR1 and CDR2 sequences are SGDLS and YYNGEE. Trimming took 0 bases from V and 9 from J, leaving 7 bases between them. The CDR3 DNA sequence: TGTGCCAGCAGCGTAGGGGTTAGTGAGCAGTTCTTC. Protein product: CASSVGVSEQFF.

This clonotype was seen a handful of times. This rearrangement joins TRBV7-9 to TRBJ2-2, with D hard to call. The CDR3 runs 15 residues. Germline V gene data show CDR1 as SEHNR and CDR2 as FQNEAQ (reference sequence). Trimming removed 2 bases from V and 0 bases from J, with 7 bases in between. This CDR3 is CASSLLRSNTGELFF. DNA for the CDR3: TGTGCCAGCAGCTTATTACGGTCGAACACCGGGGAGCTGTTTTTT.

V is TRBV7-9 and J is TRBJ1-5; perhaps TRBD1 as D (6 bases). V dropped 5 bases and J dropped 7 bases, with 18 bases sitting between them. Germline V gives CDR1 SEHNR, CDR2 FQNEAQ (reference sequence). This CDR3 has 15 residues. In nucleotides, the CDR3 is TGTGCCAGCAGCCCTAGTGGGGGGGCAGGGCAGCCCCAGCATTTT. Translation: CASSPSGGAGQPQHF.

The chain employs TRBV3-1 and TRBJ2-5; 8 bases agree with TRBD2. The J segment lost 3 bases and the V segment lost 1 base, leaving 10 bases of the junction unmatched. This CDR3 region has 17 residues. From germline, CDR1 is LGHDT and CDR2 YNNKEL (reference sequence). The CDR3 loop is CASSQGVPGGPEETQYF. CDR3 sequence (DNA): TGTGCCAGCAGCCAAGGAGTCCCGGGGGGGCCCGAAGAGACCCAGTACTTC.

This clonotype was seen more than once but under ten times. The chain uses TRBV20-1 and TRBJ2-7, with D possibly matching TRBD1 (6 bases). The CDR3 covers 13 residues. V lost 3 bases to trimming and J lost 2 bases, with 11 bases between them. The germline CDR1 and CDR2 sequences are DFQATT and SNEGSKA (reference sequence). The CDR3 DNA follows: TGCAGTGCTAGGAACAGGGATGCCTACGAGCAGTACTTC. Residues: CSARNRDAYEQYF.

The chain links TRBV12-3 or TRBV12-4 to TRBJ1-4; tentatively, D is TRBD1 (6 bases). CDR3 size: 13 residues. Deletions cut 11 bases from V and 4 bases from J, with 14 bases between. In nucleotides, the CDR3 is TGTGCCGGCGGGGGGGCGGGTAATGAAAAACTGTTTTTT. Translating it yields CAGGGAGNEKLFF.

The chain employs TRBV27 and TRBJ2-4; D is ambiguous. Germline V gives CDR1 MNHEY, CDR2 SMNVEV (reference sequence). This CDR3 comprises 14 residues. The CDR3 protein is CTCSSPTYLSIQYF. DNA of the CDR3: TGTACCTGCAGTTCCCCGACCTACCTGAGCATTCAGTACTTC.

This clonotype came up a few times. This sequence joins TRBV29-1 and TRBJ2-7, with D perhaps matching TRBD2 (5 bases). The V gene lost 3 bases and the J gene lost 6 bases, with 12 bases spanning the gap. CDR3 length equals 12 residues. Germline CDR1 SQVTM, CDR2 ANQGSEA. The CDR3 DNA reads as TGCAGCGTTGATTCATCGGCGGGCGAGCAGTACTTC. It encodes CSVDSSAGEQYF.

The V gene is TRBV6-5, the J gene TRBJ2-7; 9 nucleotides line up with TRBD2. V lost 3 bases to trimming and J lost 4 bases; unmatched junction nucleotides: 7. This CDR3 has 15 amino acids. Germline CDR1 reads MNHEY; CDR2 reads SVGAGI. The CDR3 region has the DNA TGTGCCAGCAGTTATTCCCGACTAGCGGAATACGAGCAGTACTTC. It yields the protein CASSYSRLAEYEQYF.

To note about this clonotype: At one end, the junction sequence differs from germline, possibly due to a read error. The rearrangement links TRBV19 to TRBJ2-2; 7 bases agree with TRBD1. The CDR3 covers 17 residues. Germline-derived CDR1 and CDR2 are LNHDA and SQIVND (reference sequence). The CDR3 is CASSIDRGIANTRELFF. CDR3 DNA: TGTGCCAGTAGTATAGACAGGGGGATCGCGAACACCAGGGAGCTGTTTTTT. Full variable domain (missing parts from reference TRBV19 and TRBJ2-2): DGGITQSPKYLFRKEGQNVTLSCEQNLNHDAMYWYRQDPGQGLRLIYYSQIVNDFQKGDIAEGYSVSREKKESFPLTVTSAQKNPTAFYLCASSIDRGIANTRELFFGEGSRLTVL.

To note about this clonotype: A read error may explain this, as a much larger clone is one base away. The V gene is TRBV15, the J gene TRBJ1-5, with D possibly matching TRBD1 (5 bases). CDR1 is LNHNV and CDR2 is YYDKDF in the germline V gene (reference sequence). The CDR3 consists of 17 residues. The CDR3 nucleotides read TGTGCCACCAGCAGTACAAGGGAAGGGGAGTACAATCAGCCCCAGCGTTTT. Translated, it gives CATSSTREGEYNQPQRF.

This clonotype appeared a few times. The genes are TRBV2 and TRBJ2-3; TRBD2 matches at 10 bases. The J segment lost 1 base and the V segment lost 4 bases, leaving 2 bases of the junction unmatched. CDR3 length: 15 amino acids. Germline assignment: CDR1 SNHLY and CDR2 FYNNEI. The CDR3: CASSGSGGRTDTQYF. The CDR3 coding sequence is TGTGCCAGCAGTGGTAGCGGGGGGCGCACAGATACGCAGTATTTT. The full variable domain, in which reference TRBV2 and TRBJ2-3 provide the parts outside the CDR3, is EPEVTQTPSHQVTQMGQEVILRCVPISNHLYFYWYRQILGQKVEFLVSFYNNEISEKSEIFDDQFSVERPDGSNFTLKIRSTKLEDSAMYFCASSGSGGRTDTQYFGPGTRLTVL.

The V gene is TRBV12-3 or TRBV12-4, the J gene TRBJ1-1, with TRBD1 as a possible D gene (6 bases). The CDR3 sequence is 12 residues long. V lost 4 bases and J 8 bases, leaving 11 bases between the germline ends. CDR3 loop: CASSYGRGEAFF. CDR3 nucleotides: TGTGCCAGCAGTTATGGCAGGGGCGAAGCTTTCTTT.

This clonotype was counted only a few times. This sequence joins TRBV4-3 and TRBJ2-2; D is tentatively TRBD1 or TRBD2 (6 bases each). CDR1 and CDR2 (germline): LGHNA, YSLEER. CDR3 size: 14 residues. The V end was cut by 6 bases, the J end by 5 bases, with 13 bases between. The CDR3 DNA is TGCGCCAGCAGTTTGGGGGGCAGTACCGGGGAGCTGTTTTTT. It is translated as CASSLGGSTGELFF.

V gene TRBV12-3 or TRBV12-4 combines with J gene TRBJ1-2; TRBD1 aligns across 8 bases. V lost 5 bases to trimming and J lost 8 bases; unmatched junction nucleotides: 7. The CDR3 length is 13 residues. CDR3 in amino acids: CASSQGALGGYTF. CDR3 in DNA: TGTGCCAGCAGTCAGGGGGCGTTGGGGGGCTACACCTTC.

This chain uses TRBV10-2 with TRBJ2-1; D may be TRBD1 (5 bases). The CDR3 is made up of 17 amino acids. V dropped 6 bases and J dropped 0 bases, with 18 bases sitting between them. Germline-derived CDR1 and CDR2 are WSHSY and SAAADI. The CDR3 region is CASSNDSPWSSYNEQFF. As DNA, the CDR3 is TGCGCCAGCAGCAACGACAGTCCTTGGAGCTCCTACAATGAGCAGTTCTTC.

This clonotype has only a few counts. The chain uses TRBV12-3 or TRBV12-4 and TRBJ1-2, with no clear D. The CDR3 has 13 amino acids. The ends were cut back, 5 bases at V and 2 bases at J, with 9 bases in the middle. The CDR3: CASSPTPNYGYTF. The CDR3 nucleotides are TGTGCCAGCAGTCCTACACCGAACTATGGCTACACCTTC.

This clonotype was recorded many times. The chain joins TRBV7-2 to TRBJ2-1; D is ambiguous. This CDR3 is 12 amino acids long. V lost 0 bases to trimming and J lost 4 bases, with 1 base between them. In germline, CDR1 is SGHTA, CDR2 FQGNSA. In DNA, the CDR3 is TGTGCCAGCAGCTTAGCTTACAATGAGCAGTTCTTC. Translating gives CASSLAYNEQFF. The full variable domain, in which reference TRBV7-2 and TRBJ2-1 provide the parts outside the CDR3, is GAGVSQSPSNKVTEKGKDVELRCDPISGHTALYWYRQSLGQGLEFLIYFQGNSAPDKSGLPSDRFSAERTGGSVSTLTIQRTQQEDSAVYLCASSLAYNEQFFGPGTRLTVL.

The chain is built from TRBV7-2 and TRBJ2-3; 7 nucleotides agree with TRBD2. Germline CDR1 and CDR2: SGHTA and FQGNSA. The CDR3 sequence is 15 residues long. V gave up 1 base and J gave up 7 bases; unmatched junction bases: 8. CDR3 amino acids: CASSLGGGSPNTQYF. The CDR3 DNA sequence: TGTGCCAGCAGCTTAGGCGGGGGAAGCCCAAATACGCAGTATTTT.

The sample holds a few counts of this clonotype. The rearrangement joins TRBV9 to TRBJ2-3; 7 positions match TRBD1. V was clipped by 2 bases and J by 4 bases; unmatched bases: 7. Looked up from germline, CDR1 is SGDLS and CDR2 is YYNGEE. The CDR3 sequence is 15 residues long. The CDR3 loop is CASSVRGIDPDTQYF. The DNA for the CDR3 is TGTGCCAGCAGCGTCAGGGGGATCGATCCAGATACGCAGTATTTT.

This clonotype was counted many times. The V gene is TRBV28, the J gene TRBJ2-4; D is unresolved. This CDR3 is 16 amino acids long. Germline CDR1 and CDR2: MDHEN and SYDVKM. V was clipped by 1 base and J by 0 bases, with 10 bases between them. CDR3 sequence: CASSLFKTLAKNIQYF. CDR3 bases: TGTGCCAGCAGTTTATTCAAGACTCTAGCCAAAAACATTCAGTACTTC.

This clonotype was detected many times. Here the CDR3 reads CASSFGESSGNTIYF. The CDR3 DNA reads TGTGCCAGCAGCTTCGGGGAGAGCTCTGGAAACACCATATATTTT. The V call is TRBV5-5, the J call TRBJ1-3, with unresolved D. CDR3 length: 15 amino acids. V was clipped by 2 bases and J by 0 bases, with 9 bases between them. The germline CDR1 and CDR2 sequences are SGHKS and YYEKEE (reference sequence).

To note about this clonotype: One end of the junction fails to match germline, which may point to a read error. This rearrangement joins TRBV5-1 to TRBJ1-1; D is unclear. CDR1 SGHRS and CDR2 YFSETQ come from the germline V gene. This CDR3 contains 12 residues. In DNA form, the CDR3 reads TGCGCCAGCAGCTTGGAGAACACTAAAGCTTTCTTT. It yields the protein CASSLENTKAFF.

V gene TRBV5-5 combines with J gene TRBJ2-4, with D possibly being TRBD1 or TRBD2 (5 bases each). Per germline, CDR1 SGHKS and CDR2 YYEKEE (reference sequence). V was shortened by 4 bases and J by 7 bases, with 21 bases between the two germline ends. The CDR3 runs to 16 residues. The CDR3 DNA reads TGTGCCAGCAGCACGGGACCGAGACGGGATATTAACATTCAGTACTTC. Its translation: CASSTGPRRDINIQYF.

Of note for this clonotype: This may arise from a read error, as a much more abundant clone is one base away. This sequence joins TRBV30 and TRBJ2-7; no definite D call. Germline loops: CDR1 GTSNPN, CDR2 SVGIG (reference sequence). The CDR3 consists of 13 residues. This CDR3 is CAWTGVTSYERYF. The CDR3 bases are TGTGCCTGGACTGGAGTTACCTCCTACGAGCGGTACTTC.

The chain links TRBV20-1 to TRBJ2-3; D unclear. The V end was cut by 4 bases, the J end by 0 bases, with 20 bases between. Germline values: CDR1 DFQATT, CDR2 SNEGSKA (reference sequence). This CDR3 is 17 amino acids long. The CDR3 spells CSAKDSNPNPSTDTQYF. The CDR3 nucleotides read TGCAGTGCTAAGGATAGCAACCCTAATCCTAGCACAGATACGCAGTATTTT.

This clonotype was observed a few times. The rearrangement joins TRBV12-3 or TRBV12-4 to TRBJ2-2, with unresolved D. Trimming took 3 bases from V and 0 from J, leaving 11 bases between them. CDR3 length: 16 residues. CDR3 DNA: TGTGCCAGCAGTTTTCCCGAAAAGACGAACACCGGGGAGCTGTTTTTT. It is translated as CASSFPEKTNTGELFF.

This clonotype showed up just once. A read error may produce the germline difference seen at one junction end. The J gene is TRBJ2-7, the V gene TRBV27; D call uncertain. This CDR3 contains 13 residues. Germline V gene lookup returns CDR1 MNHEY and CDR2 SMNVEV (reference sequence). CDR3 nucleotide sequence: TGTGCCGGCAGTTTTAGGGCCTCCTACGAGCAGTACTTC. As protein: CAGSFRASYEQYF.

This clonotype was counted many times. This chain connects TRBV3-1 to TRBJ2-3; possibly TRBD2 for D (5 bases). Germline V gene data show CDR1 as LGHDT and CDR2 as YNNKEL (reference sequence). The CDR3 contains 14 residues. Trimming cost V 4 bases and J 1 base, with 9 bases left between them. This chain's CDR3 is CASSPGGGTDTQYF. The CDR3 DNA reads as TGTGCCAGCAGCCCCGGAGGTGGCACAGATACGCAGTATTTT.